Listed here are 18 T cell receptor beta chains from one sample, sequenced in a study of blood T cell repertoires in COVID-19. Some clones are missing from TCRdb's copy, which holds only in-frame ones; the method was immunoSEQ multiplex PCR. The sample records about 200,000 clones, over 80% being singletons. The sample taken for sequencing was peripheral blood. The receptors come from a man between 35 and 55 years old with acute or convalescent COVID-19.

The genes are TRBV29-1 and TRBJ2-7, with 10 positions matching TRBD2. The CDR3 spans 13 residues. V lost 2 bases, J lost 3 bases, and 1 base stayed unmatched. Germline V lookup: CDR1 SQVTM, CDR2 ANQGSEA. The CDR3 nucleotides read TGCAGCGTTGAAACTAGCGGGGACTACGAGCAGTACTTC. Its protein product is CSVETSGDYEQYF.

The CDR3 region has the DNA TGTGCCAGCAGTTACGAAAGAATACTCAGGGGGTCTGGCTACACCTTC. It specifies CASSYERILRGSGYTF. The chain couples TRBV6-5 to TRBJ1-2; 7 positions match TRBD1. This CDR3 region has 16 residues. Germline V gene sequence: CDR1 MNHEY, CDR2 SVGAGI. Trimming took 2 bases from V and 7 from J; bases not matched to a gene: 13.

The count of this clone is one. The genes are TRBV27 and TRBJ2-1, with TRBD2 matching over 9 bases. J gave up 9 bases and V 2 bases, and 14 bases lay outside the gene matches. CDR3 size: 17 residues. Germline-derived CDR1 and CDR2 are MNHEY and SMNVEV (reference sequence). This CDR3 reads CASSLANSGRGRSEQFF. The CDR3 DNA follows: TGTGCCAGCAGTTTAGCCAATAGCGGGAGAGGACGAAGTGAGCAGTTCTTC.

The CDR3 bases are TGTGCCACCAGTGAACCCTATTTGAACACTGAAGCTTTCTTT. Translated: CATSEPYLNTEAFF. V is TRBV24-1 and J is TRBJ1-1; D is undetermined. The ends were cut back, 4 bases at V and 0 bases at J, with 8 bases in the middle. Per the germline V gene, CDR1 is KGHDR and CDR2 is SFDVKD. There are 14 residues in the CDR3.

This rearrangement joins TRBV15 to TRBJ2-7; 9 bases agree with TRBD2. Trimming at V came to 1 base and at J to 4 bases, leaving 5 bases not matched to a gene. The germline V gene has CDR1 LNHNV and CDR2 YYDKDF (reference sequence). The CDR3 is 15 amino acids. The CDR3 protein is CATSRGGGRGYEQYF. The CDR3 DNA sequence: TGTGCCACCAGCAGAGGAGGCGGGAGGGGTTACGAGCAGTACTTC.

The chain links TRBV25-1 to TRBJ1-1; D not resolved. V lost 1 base and J 8 bases, leaving 20 bases between the germline ends. This CDR3 has 16 amino acids. CDR1 is MGHDK and CDR2 is SYGVNS in the germline V gene. CDR3 DNA: TGTGCCAGCAGTGAATGGAGGGAAAAAGGACCAGAGGAAGCTTTCTTT. The encoded protein is CASSEWREKGPEEAFF.

This clone was observed once. The chain carries TRBV30 and TRBJ2-3, with a weak D call TRBD1 (6 bases). The CDR3 runs 13 residues. In germline, CDR1 is GTSNPN, CDR2 SVGIG (reference sequence). The V end lost 0 bases, the J end lost 7 bases, and 11 bases lay between the germline ends. The CDR3 loop is CAWSVLGGHTQYF. The CDR3 nucleotides read TGTGCCTGGAGTGTACTAGGGGGTCATACGCAGTATTTT.

The rearrangement uses TRBV14 and TRBJ2-5, with 10 positions matching TRBD1. The CDR3 runs 16 residues. J was trimmed by 4 bases and V by 4 bases; bases with no gene match: 9. Looked up from germline, CDR1 is SGHDN and CDR2 is FVKESK. The CDR3 loop is CASSLRPGQGLETQYF. The CDR3 DNA reads TGTGCCAGCAGCCTAAGACCGGGACAGGGGTTAGAGACCCAGTACTTC.

This clone was counted ten times or more. The CDR3 sequence: CASTNRGAVRETQYF. The CDR3 DNA reads as TGTGCCAGCACAAACCGGGGGGCGGTACGGGAGACCCAGTACTTC. The chain links TRBV6-6 to TRBJ2-5, with D maybe TRBD2 (7 bases). The CDR3 length is 15 residues. The V and J ends lost 7 bases and 5 bases respectively, with 20 bases between them. The germline V gene encodes CDR1 MNHNY and CDR2 SVGAGI (reference sequence).

This clone was counted only a few times. The chain recombines TRBV29-1 with TRBJ1-2, with D unclear. CDR3 length: 11 residues. CDR1 is SQVTM, CDR2 ANQGSEA, per germline. V was cut by 3 bases and J by 4 bases, with 6 bases left in between. This chain's CDR3 is CSVDGVYGYTF. Here the CDR3 DNA reads TGCAGCGTTGACGGAGTCTATGGCTACACCTTC.

This clone was counted a single time. The chain carries TRBV11-2 and TRBJ2-7; D is unclear. V was cut by 5 bases and J by 2 bases, with 13 bases left in between. CDR1 SGHAT and CDR2 FQNNGV come from the germline V gene. The CDR3 length is 14 residues. The CDR3 loop is CASSPAAATYEQYF. As DNA, the CDR3 is TGTGCCAGCAGCCCCGCCGCGGCAACCTACGAGCAGTACTTC.

The rearrangement uses TRBV2 and TRBJ2-3; maybe TRBD2 (7 bases). This CDR3 is built from 15 residues. Germline CDR1 SNHLY, CDR2 FYNNEI. The V end lost 11 bases, the J end lost 2 bases, and 20 bases lay between the germline ends. This CDR3 is CAAGGPGQSTDTQYF. The CDR3 DNA sequence: TGTGCCGCCGGGGGGCCCGGACAGTCCACAGATACGCAGTATTTT.

This chain joins TRBV28 and TRBJ1-5; a possible D gene is TRBD1 (5 bases). The CDR3 has 15 amino acids. The ends were cut back, 8 bases at V and 0 bases at J, with 14 bases in the middle. Germline V lookup: CDR1 MDHEN, CDR2 SYDVKM. CDR3 loop: CASGLSDNSNQPQHF. Written as DNA, the CDR3 is TGTGCCAGCGGATTATCGGACAATAGCAATCAGCCCCAGCATTTT.

This chain joins TRBV7-9 and TRBJ1-6; the D is unclear. CDR1 and CDR2 (germline): SEHNR, FQNEAQ (reference sequence). The CDR3 is made up of 16 amino acids. Trimming removed 5 bases from V and 0 bases from J, with 11 bases in between. The CDR3 reads CASSQLGSSYNSPLHF. DNA for the CDR3: TGTGCCAGCAGCCAATTAGGGAGCTCCTATAATTCACCCCTCCACTTT.

The V gene is TRBV5-5, the J gene TRBJ2-6, with D maybe TRBD1 (6 bases). In germline, CDR1 is SGHKS, CDR2 YYEKEE (reference sequence). The V end lost 4 bases, the J end lost 4 bases, and 15 bases lay between the germline ends. CDR3 length: 16 residues. CDR3 in amino acids: CASSPPGATGANVLTF. The DNA of the CDR3 is TGTGCCAGCAGCCCGCCAGGGGCCACCGGGGCCAACGTCCTGACTTTC.

The chain recombines TRBV3-1 (or the pseudogene TRBV3-2) with TRBJ1-4; D may be TRBD1 (5 bases). The CDR3 consists of 14 residues. V was pared by 4 bases and J by 0 bases, with 6 bases between. Germline V gene data show CDR1 as LGHDT and CDR2 as YNNKEL (reference sequence). The CDR3 nucleotides are TGTGCCAGCAGCCGACAGCCAACTAATGAAAAACTGTTTTTT. Translated: CASSRQPTNEKLFF.

The chain combines TRBV5-5 with TRBJ2-3; TRBD2 matches 10 bases. Per the germline V gene, CDR1 is SGHKS and CDR2 is YYEKEE (reference sequence). Trimming removed 4 bases from V and 5 bases from J; junction bases left unmatched: 10. The CDR3 has 16 amino acids. The CDR3 here is CASSRGGASGGDTQYF. The DNA for the CDR3 is TGTGCCAGCAGCCGCGGGGGAGCTAGCGGGGGAGATACGCAGTATTTT.

This sequence joins TRBV7-2 and TRBJ2-1; 14 bases line up with TRBD2. This CDR3 spans 19 amino acids. J lost 7 bases, V lost 5 bases, and 16 bases had no gene match. Germline CDR1 SGHTA, CDR2 FQGNSA. The CDR3, as DNA: TGTGCCAGCAGCCCCCAACCGGGACTAGCGGGAGTTTGGTTGAATGAGCAGTTCTTC. Translation: CASSPQPGLAGVWLNEQFF.